Listed below are T cell receptor beta chains from one sample, sequenced in a study of blood T cell repertoires in COVID-19. Produced via immunoSEQ multiplex PCR; TCRdb's table is partial and in-frame only. Of 150,000 to 200,000 clones in the sample, roughly 93% are singletons; the top ten hold about 5%. Sequencing used peripheral blood. The receptors shown here come from a man between 18 and 29 years old with COVID-19, enrolled during active disease. Each CDR3 is given without its conserved first and last residue.

j_gene | v_gene | CDR3aa
TRBJ1-2 | TRBV9 | ASRETGTSGYT
TRBJ2-5 | TRBV5-1 | ASSLVTGETQY
TRBJ2-2 | TRBV18 | ASSPTGGAGTGELF
TRBJ2-1 | TRBV6-5 | ASSPLAGVGNEQF
TRBJ1-4 | TRBV6-6 | ASSYRGDNEKLL
TRBJ2-1 | TRBV11-2 | ASSFPRRLAGFEQF
TRBJ2-2 | TRBV4-3 | ASSQDWTSGRAGELF
TRBJ1-5 | TRBV15 | ATSRDLVGGRNQPQH
TRBJ1-5 | TRBV13 | ASSRGQANQPQH
TRBJ2-1 | TRBV4-3 | ASGGGLAGVETYNEQF
TRBJ2-7 | TRBV11-2 | ASSLGGDLEQY
TRBJ2-6 | TRBV5-1 | ASSFYRGSGANVLT
TRBJ1-1 | TRBV9 | ASSATGQSEAF
TRBJ1-5 | TRBV28 | ASTPYRQRNNQPQH
TRBJ1-1 | TRBV30 | AYAGTGNEAF
TRBJ1-3 | TRBV4-2 | ASSQVREVWNTIY
TRBJ1-2 | TRBV28 | ASSYQGAYGYT
TRBJ1-1 | TRBV7-6 | ASSLGTGKTTEAF
TRBJ1-3 | TRBV27 | ASSGARGHGNTIY
TRBJ1-5 | TRBV27 | ASRTVSSNQPQH
TRBJ2-5 | TRBV18 | ASSPGETQY
TRBJ1-5 | TRBV28 | ASSSPSNQPQH
TRBJ2-7 | TRBV19 | ASSTTGTSYEQY
TRBJ2-2 | TRBV5-1 | ASSLAGPNTGELF
TRBJ2-7 | TRBV6-2/TRBV6-3 | ASSYDRTYEQY
TRBJ1-4 | TRBV5-1 | ASSMGQGGEKLF
TRBJ2-1 | TRBV24-1 | ATSGYSSYNEQF
TRBJ2-2 | TRBV27 | ATLPSGRMAANTGELF